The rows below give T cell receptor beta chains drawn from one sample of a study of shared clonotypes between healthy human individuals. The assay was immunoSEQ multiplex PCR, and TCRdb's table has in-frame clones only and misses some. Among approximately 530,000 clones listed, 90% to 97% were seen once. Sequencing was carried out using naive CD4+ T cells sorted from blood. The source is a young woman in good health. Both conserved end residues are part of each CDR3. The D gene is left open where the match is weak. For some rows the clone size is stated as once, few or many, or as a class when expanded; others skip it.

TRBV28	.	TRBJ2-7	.	TGTGCCAGCAGCCCGTTTGGGGGGTACGATTCTTTC	CASSPFGGYDSF
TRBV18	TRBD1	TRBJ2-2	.	TGTGCCAGCTCACAATTCACAGGGGCAGGGAACACCGGGGAGCTGTTTTTT	CASSQFTGAGNTGELFF
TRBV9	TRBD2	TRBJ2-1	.	TGTGCCAGCAGCGTAGGGATACTAGCGCAATACAATGAGCAGTTCTTC	CASSVGILAQYNEQFF
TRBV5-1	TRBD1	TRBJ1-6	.	TGCGCCAGCAGCCTGACAGGGGCTAATTCACCCCTCCACTTT	CASSLTGANSPLHF
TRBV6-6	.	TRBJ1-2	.	TGTGCCAGCAGCCTCAGGGTTGTCAGCTATGGCTACACCTTC	CASSLRVVSYGYTF
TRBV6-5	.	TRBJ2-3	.	TGTGCCAGCAGGTCTATGGTGGATACGCAGTATTTT	CASRSMVDTQYF
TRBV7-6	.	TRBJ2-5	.	TGTGCCAGCAGCTTCAGACAGCAAGAGACCCAGTACTTC	CASSFRQQETQYF
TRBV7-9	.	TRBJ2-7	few	TGTGCCAGCAGCTTAGGGGGAAAATACTACGAGCAGTACTTC	CASSLGGKYYEQYF
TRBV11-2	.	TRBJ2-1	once	TGTGCCAGCAGCCTTACCACCTGGCGGACCTCCTACAATGAGCAGTTCTTC	CASSLTTWRTSYNEQFF
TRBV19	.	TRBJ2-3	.	TGTGCCAGTAGTATAGTCCGGGACTCAAGCACAGATACGCAGTATTTT	CASSIVRDSSTDTQYF
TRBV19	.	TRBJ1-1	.	TGTGCCAGTAACCGAGGACGGAGACACACTGAAGCTTTCTTT	CASNRGRRHTEAFF
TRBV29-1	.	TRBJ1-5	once	TGCAGCGTAGAGCAGGTTAGCAATCAGCCCCAGCATTTT	CSVEQVSNQPQHF
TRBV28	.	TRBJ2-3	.	TGTGCCAGCAGTTTATCAGATACGCAGTATTTT	CASSLSDTQYF
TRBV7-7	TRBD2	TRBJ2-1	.	TGTGCCAGCAGCTTAGAGCGGGAGAGCTACAATGAGCAGTTCTTC	CASSLERESYNEQFF
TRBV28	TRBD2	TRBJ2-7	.	TGTGCCAGCAGTTTATCATGGGGGACTAGCGGGATAAGCGAGCAGTACTTC	CASSLSWGTSGISEQYF
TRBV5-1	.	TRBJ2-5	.	TGCGCCAGCAGCTTGGGACTAGTTGTAGAGACCCAGTACTTC	CASSLGLVVETQYF
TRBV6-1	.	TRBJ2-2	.	TGTGCCAGCAGTGCTGTAACGGGCTTCGGGGAGTGGAGCGGGGAGCTGTTTTTT	CASSAVTGFGEWSGELFF
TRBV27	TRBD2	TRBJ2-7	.	TGTGCCAGCAGTTTCGGGACTAGCGGGTTCTACGAGCAGTACTTC	CASSFGTSGFYEQYF
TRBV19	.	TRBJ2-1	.	TGTGCCAGTAGTATAGATTCCGCTAGTACCTACAATGAGCAGTTCTTC	CASSIDSASTYNEQFF
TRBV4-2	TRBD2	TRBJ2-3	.	TGTGCCAGCAGTAGCGGGGACATCGCAGATACGCAGTATTTT	CASSSGDIADTQYF
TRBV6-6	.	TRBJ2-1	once	TGTGCCAGCAGGCCCCGGGTCCAAAGTTACAATGAGCAGTTCTTC	CASRPRVQSYNEQFF
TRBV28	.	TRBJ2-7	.	TGTGCCAGCTCGGAACAAGTTTTAGGCGAGCAGTACTTC	CASSEQVLGEQYF